This T cell receptor (beta chain) was sequenced during a study of OX40 agonist ivuxolimab in advanced cancers. On the study more broadly: It was ivuxolimab, an agonistic anti-OX40 (CD134) antibody, that patients were treated with. Prior therapy, whether anti-PD-1, anti-PD-L1 or anti-CTLA-4, was allowed, and roughly 40% had some.

Only in-frame clones appear in the TCRdb table, and some are missing; sequencing was by immunoSEQ multiplex PCR. The sample carries tens of thousands of clones, 88% recorded once. In its sample, this clone was seen once. The CDR3 is 14 amino acids. CDR1 and CDR2 from the germline V gene are MNHNY and SVGAGI (reference sequence). V trimming: 7 bases; J trimming: 2 bases; junction bases outside the gene matches: 4. J is TRBJ2-7 and V is TRBV6-6; 11 bases map to TRBD1. Sequences were derived from CD4+ or CD8+ T cells sorted from blood, sampled in a trial of the OX40 agonist ivuxolimab. The clonotype was recovered from an adult with an advanced solid tumor such as melanoma, head and neck, liver or kidney cancer. The CDR3 is CASTWGQGAYEQYF. For the CDR3, the DNA is TGTGCCAGCACCTGGGGACAGGGGGCCTACGAGCAGTACTTC.